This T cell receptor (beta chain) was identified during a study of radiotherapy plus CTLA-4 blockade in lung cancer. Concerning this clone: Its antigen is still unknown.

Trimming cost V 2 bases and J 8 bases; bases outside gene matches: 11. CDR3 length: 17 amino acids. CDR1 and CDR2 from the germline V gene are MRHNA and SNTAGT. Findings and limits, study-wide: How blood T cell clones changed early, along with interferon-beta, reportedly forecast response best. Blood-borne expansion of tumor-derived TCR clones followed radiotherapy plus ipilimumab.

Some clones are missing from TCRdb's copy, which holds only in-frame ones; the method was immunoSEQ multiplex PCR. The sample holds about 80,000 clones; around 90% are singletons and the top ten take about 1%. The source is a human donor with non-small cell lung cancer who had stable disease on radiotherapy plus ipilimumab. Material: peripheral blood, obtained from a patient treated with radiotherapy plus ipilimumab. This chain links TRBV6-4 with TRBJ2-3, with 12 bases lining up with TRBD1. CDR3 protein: CASSDIVGTGGSGTQYF. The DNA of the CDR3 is TGTGCCAGCAGTGACATCGTGGGGACAGGGGGCTCAGGTACGCAGTATTTT.